This TCR beta chain originates from a study of cytomegalovirus exposure and HLA in healthy donors (TCRdb year 2017). As for the study more broadly: According to an earlier analysis of 550 to 700 of the donors, some 180 million T cells yielded over 100 million unique TCR beta sequences and around 300 Gb of sequence data. An early release that covered 640 HLA-typed donors contained about 290 gigabases of sequencing data and 85 million to 100 million unique TCR sequences. A separate validation cohort of 90 to 150 different subjects was used in addition to the approximately 670-subject first cohort. Donor age, sex, ethnicity and CMV serostatus were compiled alongside the repertoire data. The aim of the study was to test whether cataloging public T cell receptors could identify signatures of past pathogen exposure. The later analysis used no new phenotypic data to find candidate immune exposures, relying instead on TCR beta sequences and their occurrence across donors. Because of strong linkage in the cohort, a handful of DR-DQ haplotypes were treated as single units for association and clustering. Of the roughly 400 genotyped donors, more than 75% were placed in the genetic ancestry cluster associated with self-reported Caucasian donors. Typing coverage differed by locus: A, B, C, DRB1 and DQB1 were typed in roughly 620-640 donors, DQA1 in 500 to 550, DPA1 in some 600, and DPB1 in just under 480. HLA typing included class I and class II loci at four-digit resolution. A later analysis re-analyzed previously published TCR beta repertoires from roughly 690 donors and added high-resolution HLA genotyping to study TCR occurrence patterns. All discovery cohort repertoires had been generated using a single sequencing platform. Among 350 to 400 genotyped donors of the cohort, an average of approximately 230,000 unique TCR beta nucleotide sequences were sequenced per donor, 15% to 20% of them non-productive. To predict cytomegalovirus infection status, the study brought together high-throughput TCR immunosequencing, statistical association of individual TCRs with disease status, and machine learning. Genome-wide SNP genotypes for about 55% of the 666 donors were used in a later genetic analysis, which treated that subset as a discovery cohort. An earlier analysis of about 620 of the donors applied high-throughput TCR beta sequencing to assess whether each TCR beta V gene segment acted as functional or pseudogenic. The T cell repertoires of under 700 subjects were profiled by immunosequencing and related to cytomegalovirus serostatus.

For CDR1 and CDR2, the germline V gene lists SGHTA and FQGTGA. V trim: 5 bases; J trim: 4 bases; unmatched bases: 8. From cysteine to phenylalanine, the CDR3 is 15 amino acids long. The only DNA kept is the CDR3, 45 bases in frame from the first base. Study-wide findings and limitations: In vitro tests confirmed that three of the cytomegalovirus-associated TCR beta chains recognize cytomegalovirus antigens. Specific HLA alleles were associated with about 17,000 TCR beta sequences at a false discovery rate of 0.05 in a later analysis. In a later genetic analysis, a missense DCLRE1C variant was associated with V-gene and J-gene trimming of TCR beta chains, and the association was replicated in an independent cohort. Because the 87-base-pair reads could not distinguish some IMGT-functional V segments, including TRBV6-2 and TRBV6-3, those segments were excluded. A later analysis found that HLA-associated TCR beta chains were more clonally expanded and had lower generation probabilities than equally common non-associated chains. Cytomegalovirus status was reported to be diagnosed by the classifier with high specificity and sensitivity in both the original and validation cohorts. The presence/absence analyses assumed that sequencing depth was roughly uniform across donors, and that assumption may not be true. It was suggested by the authors that the approach could potentially be generalized to other disease states and immunological phenotypes. The cohort was sequenced for TCR beta chains only, and without alpha or paired-chain data the features that could be detected were limited. A later analysis reported that several top co-occurrence clusters appeared linked to parvovirus B19, influenza, CMV and Epstein-Barr virus. According to a later analysis, most CMV-associated TCR beta chains appeared to be HLA-restricted, and the HLA associations seemed to be driven largely by CMV exposure. Because HLA typing was unavailable for some donors at each locus, only the typed subset was used in association tests. In an earlier analysis of more than 500 of the donors, most TCR beta V segments appeared in productive rearrangements about 87% or about 30% of the time, broadly matching IMGT annotations. The study listed 164 TCR beta chains as associated with cytomegalovirus. For the cohort, immune exposure information was limited to CMV serostatus. Because counts were too low, 15 to 20 rarely observed V segments, including chromosome 9 orphons, were excluded from the earlier analysis of around 640 of the donors. Assigning TCR associations to individual alleles was difficult when HLA alleles, especially DR and DQ, strongly co-occurred. A later analysis found that TCR association rates varied across HLA loci, with DRB1 alleles showing the most associated TCRs and HLA-C alleles the fewest. A further reported finding was that TCR beta sequences accurately predicted the HLA-A and HLA-B alleles for most subjects in the first cohort. A cluster of highly shared sequence variants was judged likely to represent a technical artifact of the sequencing pipeline. Linkage disequilibrium might explain the correlated functional status among segregating V segments, but an unknown experimental factor could not be ruled out. Compared with the approximately 600-donor mean, donors in an Asian-associated ancestry cluster had fewer N-insertions in productive TCRs, according to a later genetic analysis. Across donors, most TCR sequences were observed very rarely, whereas some public TCRs were present in many individuals.

The cohort comprised hundreds of healthy bone marrow donors. At the time of sampling, every cohort member was nominally healthy, though immune exposures that went unrecorded were likely present. The donor tested CMV seropositive and was one of the 289 seropositive cohort members. Every donor gave a peripheral blood sample, and the peripheral blood mononuclear cells from that sample were used for TCR beta sequencing. Genomic DNA extraction from the blood cell samples was performed with the Qiagen DNeasy Blood Extraction Kit. About this clone: There is no known antigen for this receptor. Base qualities are not recorded, but no much larger clone differs from it by a single base.

The method was the immunoSEQ multiplex PCR assay. For the multiplex PCR, a mixture combining 60 forward primers for TCR Vbeta segments and 13 reverse primers for TCR Jbeta segments was used. A multiplex PCR assay on genomic DNA amplified the CDR3 region of rearranged TCR beta genes. The amplified TCR beta libraries were sequenced on the Illumina HiSeq System as 87-base-pair reads. Processing in the source paper ran as follows. A later analysis tallied tens of millions of unique TCR beta chains across the 666 repertoires, and some 10 million of those chains were shared by two or more donors. A nearest-neighbor algorithm error-corrected the raw reads and collapsed the reads into unique sequences, merging closely related sequences to remove PCR and sequencing errors. To assign V, D and J gene segments, CDR3 sequences were aligned to IMGT reference sequences. Each retained sequence needed at least a six-nucleotide match to both a V gene segment and a J gene segment. A rearrangement counted as productive if the CDR3 had no stop codons and remained in frame with V and J, and every other rearrangement counted as non-productive. CDR3 was defined by IMGT convention, running from the second conserved V-encoded cysteine to the conserved J-encoded phenylalanine. In an earlier analysis of approximately 590 of the donors, sequences lacking an unambiguous match to a single V gene segment were excluded. An earlier analysis of 587 of the donors called V segments functional above 56.7% productive rearrangements and segregating when the between-donor standard deviation exceeded 5%. To diagnose cytomegalovirus status from the catalog of TCR beta chain sequences, a statistical classification framework was built. A later analysis assigned V and J genes by comparing TCR nucleotide sequences with IMGT/GENE-DB human TR gene sequences. In a later analysis, CDR3 sequences and most-parsimonious VDJ recombination scenarios were assigned using the TCRdist pipeline. In a later analysis, every TCR beta chain was defined by the combination of its CDR3 amino acid sequence and its V-gene family, and reads without a unique V-gene family were dropped. As a way to deal with suspected cross-contamination and a sequencing artifact, a later analysis dropped over 550 nucleotide sequences that were highly shared and had low generation probability. For each public chain, a later analysis derived a clonal expansion index from normalized ranks of inferred template counts within each repertoire. In a later analysis, generation probabilities were computed with a VDJ recombination model fitted to out-of-frame rearrangements, and the resulting probabilities were checked against IGoR. In a later analysis, hypergeometric tests were used to score TCR-TCR, TCR-HLA and TCR-CMV co-occurrence, with a repertoire-size bias correction applied to TCR pairs. To estimate false discovery rates, a later analysis permuted the HLA or CMV assignments 20 times. In a later analysis, co-occurring TCRs were grouped with DBSCAN, and TCRdist sequence similarity was added when clustering was performed within HLA-allele-positive subsets. Repertoires with fewer than 30,000 or more than 120,000 public chains were left out of co-occurrence clustering, as were a few repertoires with anomalous nucleotide sharing. TCRdb holds this immuneACCESS table with in-frame rearrangements only. Some clones are missing; in checked studies, unresolved V genes explain under half, and the rest has no known cause. V, J and clone size reflect that table, while D and trimming were determined from the DNA. For this sample there are about 130,000 clones; roughly 85% appear just once. Approximately 7% of the sample rests with the top ten.

The sequenced sample consisted of PBMCs. This chain is built from TRBV7-3 and TRBJ2-1; 7 junctional bases match TRBD2. The sequence was collected from a man aged 35-49 years in good health and CMV-seropositive. In nucleotides, the sequence is TGTGCCAGCAGCCCGTCAAGTAGCGGGTACAATGAGCAGTTCTTC. This is translated as CASSPSSSGYNEQFF.